This is a list of T cell receptor beta chains from one sample in a study of glioma-infiltrating T cells. TCRdb reprocessed the multiplex PCR reads via MiXCR and lists one record per CDR3 protein. This table has 150,000 or so distinct CDR3 sequences, around 42% appearing once. The sequencing sample was made of glioma tissue, nonneoplastic brain tissue, or PBMCs (not recorded which). The receptors come from a human donor with low-grade glioma or glioblastoma, undergoing nonglioma brain surgery, or in good health (not recorded which). Both conserved end residues are part of each CDR3. Fields, in order: D gene, V gene, clone size, J gene, CDR3 protein, CDR3 DNA. A D gene is named only where the DNA matches it firmly. Where a row states a size, it is once, few, many or the class of an expanded clone; other rows omit it.

D gene: .; V gene: TRBV27; clone size: .; J gene: TRBJ2-3; CDR3 protein: CASSYVGSDTQYF; CDR3 DNA: TGTGCCAGCAGTTACGTGGGCTCAGATACGCAGTATTTT
D gene: TRBD1; V gene: TRBV27; clone size: few; J gene: TRBJ2-1; CDR3 protein: CATRDSSYNEQFF; CDR3 DNA: TGTGCCACCAGGGACAGCTCCTACAATGAGCAGTTCTTC
D gene: TRBD2; V gene: TRBV15; clone size: .; J gene: TRBJ2-1; CDR3 protein: CATSRDLRTSGGADEQFF; CDR3 DNA: TGTGCCACCAGCAGAGATTTGCGAACTAGCGGGGGGGCAGATGAGCAGTTCTTC
D gene: .; V gene: TRBV20-1; clone size: .; J gene: TRBJ2-3; CDR3 protein: CSAETNGPNTQYF; CDR3 DNA: TGCAGTGCTGAAACCAATGGCCCGAATACGCAGTATTTT
D gene: .; V gene: TRBV7-2; clone size: .; J gene: TRBJ2-1; CDR3 protein: CASSLAVGSLGYNEQFF; CDR3 DNA: TGTGCCAGCAGCTTAGCCGTAGGTAGTTTGGGCTACAATGAGCAGTTCTTC
D gene: TRBD2; V gene: TRBV15; clone size: few; J gene: TRBJ2-1; CDR3 protein: CATSRGTSGGKVEQFF; CDR3 DNA: TGTGCCACCAGCAGGGGCACTAGCGGGGGGAAAGTTGAGCAGTTCTTC
D gene: TRBD1; V gene: TRBV15; clone size: .; J gene: TRBJ1-6; CDR3 protein: CATSRGQGGSPLYF; CDR3 DNA: TGTGCCACCAGCAGAGGACAGGGGGGATCACCCCTCTACTTT
D gene: .; V gene: TRBV29-1; clone size: .; J gene: TRBJ1-1; CDR3 protein: CSVEAQGRTEAFF; CDR3 DNA: TGCAGCGTTGAAGCGCAGGGGAGGACTGAAGCTTTCTTT
D gene: .; V gene: TRBV6-2/TRBV6-3; clone size: .; J gene: TRBJ1-6; CDR3 protein: CASKTPSNSPLHF; CDR3 DNA: TGTGCCAGCAAGACCCCATCGAATTCACCCCTCCACTTT
D gene: TRBD1; V gene: TRBV7-2; clone size: .; J gene: TRBJ1-1; CDR3 protein: CASSPGQGAVQAFF; CDR3 DNA: TGTGCCAGCAGTCCAGGACAGGGGGCAGTTCAAGCTTTCTTT
D gene: .; V gene: TRBV5-1; clone size: once; J gene: TRBJ2-5; CDR3 protein: CASSSSDEQETQYF; CDR3 DNA: TGCGCCAGCAGCTCCTCAGATGAGCAAGAGACCCAGTACTTC
D gene: TRBD2; V gene: TRBV6-6; clone size: .; J gene: TRBJ2-3; CDR3 protein: CASSYPSRGGRGTDTQYF; CDR3 DNA: TGTGCCAGCAGTTACCCTTCGCGGGGGGGCCGGGGCACAGATACGCAGTATTTT
D gene: TRBD2; V gene: TRBV28; clone size: .; J gene: TRBJ2-3; CDR3 protein: CASSKGTSGTDTQYF; CDR3 DNA: TGTGCCAGCTCCAAGGGGACTAGCGGCACAGATACGCAGTATTTT
D gene: .; V gene: TRBV6-2/TRBV6-3; clone size: .; J gene: TRBJ2-2; CDR3 protein: CASKGFGIGTGELFF; CDR3 DNA: TGTGCCAGCAAGGGGTTCGGAATTGGCACCGGGGAGCTGTTTTTT
D gene: TRBD2; V gene: TRBV6-2/TRBV6-3; clone size: few; J gene: TRBJ2-4; CDR3 protein: CASSPSGLAGNIQYF; CDR3 DNA: TGTGCCAGCAGTCCATCGGGACTAGCGGGAAACATTCAGTACTTC
D gene: .; V gene: TRBV20-1; clone size: .; J gene: TRBJ2-5; CDR3 protein: CSARGEAVELETQYF; CDR3 DNA: TGCAGTGCTAGGGGGGAGGCAGTAGAATTGGAGACCCAGTACTTC
D gene: .; V gene: TRBV19; clone size: .; J gene: TRBJ2-1; CDR3 protein: CASSTGRDPLDYNEQFF; CDR3 DNA: TGTGCCAGTAGTACGGGAAGAGACCCCCTGGACTACAATGAGCAGTTCTTC
D gene: .; V gene: TRBV7-8; clone size: .; J gene: TRBJ2-3; CDR3 protein: CASSPRVRRTDTQYF; CDR3 DNA: TGTGCCAGCAGCCCAAGGGTGAGGCGCACAGATACGCAGTATTTT
D gene: TRBD1; V gene: TRBV20-1; clone size: .; J gene: TRBJ2-5; CDR3 protein: CSAARQGAQETQYF; CDR3 DNA: TGCAGTGCGGCCAGACAGGGGGCGCAGGAGACCCAGTACTTC
D gene: .; V gene: TRBV27; clone size: few; J gene: TRBJ2-1; CDR3 protein: CASSLSGIRGQFF; CDR3 DNA: TGTGCCAGCAGTTTATCAGGGATCAGAGGGCAGTTCTTC
D gene: .; V gene: TRBV20-1; clone size: .; J gene: TRBJ2-1; CDR3 protein: CSASLGALDNEQFF; CDR3 DNA: TGCAGTGCTAGTTTGGGGGCTCTGGACAATGAGCAGTTCTTC
D gene: .; V gene: TRBV6-1; clone size: few; J gene: TRBJ2-7; CDR3 protein: CASKAGASYEQYF; CDR3 DNA: TGTGCCAGCAAGGCGGGGGCTTCCTACGAGCAGTACTTC
D gene: .; V gene: TRBV2; clone size: few; J gene: TRBJ2-7; CDR3 protein: CASRLVDEQYF; CDR3 DNA: TGTGCCAGCAGACTTGTCGACGAGCAGTACTTC
D gene: .; V gene: TRBV7-9; clone size: few; J gene: TRBJ1-1; CDR3 protein: CASSFEGGAEAFF; CDR3 DNA: TGTGCCAGCAGCTTCGAGGGAGGGGCTGAAGCTTTCTTT
D gene: .; V gene: TRBV6-2/TRBV6-3; clone size: many; J gene: TRBJ2-3; CDR3 protein: CASSPQRDTQYF; CDR3 DNA: TGTGCCAGCAGTCCGCAGAGAGATACGCAGTATTTT
D gene: .; V gene: TRBV2; clone size: few; J gene: TRBJ2-2; CDR3 protein: CASSGTVTGELFF; CDR3 DNA: TGTGCCAGCTCGGGGACCGTCACCGGGGAGCTGTTTTTT
D gene: TRBD2; V gene: TRBV4-1; clone size: .; J gene: TRBJ2-1; CDR3 protein: CASSPERDYNEQFF; CDR3 DNA: TGCGCCAGCAGCCCTGAGCGGGATTACAATGAGCAGTTCTTC
D gene: .; V gene: TRBV6-1; clone size: .; J gene: TRBJ2-1; CDR3 protein: CASRKTPAPYNEQFF; CDR3 DNA: TGTGCCAGCAGGAAGACCCCAGCCCCCTACAATGAGCAGTTCTTC
D gene: .; V gene: TRBV7-3; clone size: .; J gene: TRBJ2-7; CDR3 protein: CASSIGDSLVREQYF; CDR3 DNA: TGTGCCAGCAGCATTGGGGACTCCTTAGTGCGCGAGCAGTACTTC
D gene: TRBD2; V gene: TRBV6-6; clone size: few; J gene: TRBJ2-1; CDR3 protein: CASSSSGLNEQFF; CDR3 DNA: TGTGCCAGCAGTTCTAGCGGGTTAAATGAGCAGTTCTTC
D gene: TRBD1; V gene: TRBV4-1; clone size: .; J gene: TRBJ1-5; CDR3 protein: CASSQDPYPDRGYQPQHF; CDR3 DNA: TGCGCCAGCAGCCAGGACCCCTACCCGGACAGGGGATATCAGCCCCAGCATTTT
D gene: TRBD1; V gene: TRBV12-3/TRBV12-4; clone size: .; J gene: TRBJ2-3; CDR3 protein: CASSRGQADTDTQYF; CDR3 DNA: TGTGCCAGCAGCCGGGGACAGGCTGACACAGATACGCAGTATTTT
D gene: .; V gene: TRBV6-1; clone size: few; J gene: TRBJ2-7; CDR3 protein: CASGNGHSSYEQYF; CDR3 DNA: TGTGCCAGCGGCAACGGGCATAGCTCCTACGAGCAGTACTTC
D gene: TRBD1; V gene: TRBV2; clone size: few; J gene: TRBJ1-1; CDR3 protein: CASSTDRDLEAFF; CDR3 DNA: TGTGCCAGCAGTACTGACAGGGATTTGGAAGCTTTCTTT
D gene: .; V gene: TRBV2; clone size: .; J gene: TRBJ1-5; CDR3 protein: CASREEIPPQPQHF; CDR3 DNA: TGTGCCAGCAGGGAGGAAATTCCTCCTCAGCCCCAGCATTTT
D gene: .; V gene: TRBV4-1; clone size: few; J gene: TRBJ2-7; CDR3 protein: CASSQESSEGEQYF; CDR3 DNA: TGCGCCAGCAGCCAAGAGAGCAGCGAGGGCGAGCAGTACTTC
D gene: TRBD2; V gene: TRBV7-2; clone size: few; J gene: TRBJ2-5; CDR3 protein: CASSSTSGRTQYF; CDR3 DNA: TGTGCCAGCAGCTCCACTAGCGGGAGAACCCAGTACTTC
D gene: TRBD1; V gene: TRBV6-1; clone size: .; J gene: TRBJ1-2; CDR3 protein: CASSGRNPGQNYGYTF; CDR3 DNA: TGTGCCAGCAGTGGAAGAAACCCGGGACAGAACTATGGCTACACCTTC
D gene: .; V gene: TRBV7-6; clone size: many; J gene: TRBJ1-1; CDR3 protein: CASSFQTGLEAFF; CDR3 DNA: TGTGCCAGCAGCTTCCAGACGGGACTTGAAGCTTTCTTT
D gene: .; V gene: TRBV6-2/TRBV6-3; clone size: few; J gene: TRBJ1-5; CDR3 protein: CASSYSLGGGPLSNQPQHF; CDR3 DNA: TGTGCCAGCAGTTACTCCCTTGGGGGGGGCCCCCTTAGCAATCAGCCCCAGCATTTT
D gene: .; V gene: TRBV20-1; clone size: .; J gene: TRBJ1-1; CDR3 protein: CSASFQRGTEAFF; CDR3 DNA: TGCAGTGCTAGTTTTCAGAGGGGCACTGAAGCTTTCTTT
D gene: .; V gene: TRBV7-2; clone size: few; J gene: TRBJ2-2; CDR3 protein: CASSARSGPGELFF; CDR3 DNA: TGTGCCAGCAGCGCCCGGTCTGGCCCCGGGGAGCTGTTTTTT
D gene: TRBD2; V gene: TRBV7-2; clone size: .; J gene: TRBJ2-1; CDR3 protein: CASSPFWTSGGSNEQFF; CDR3 DNA: TGTGCCAGCAGCCCATTCTGGACTAGCGGGGGTTCAAATGAGCAGTTCTTC
D gene: TRBD2; V gene: TRBV6-2/TRBV6-3; clone size: .; J gene: TRBJ2-7; CDR3 protein: CASKGLAGVYF; CDR3 DNA: TGTGCCAGTAAAGGATTAGCGGGAGTTTACTTC
D gene: .; V gene: TRBV27; clone size: few; J gene: TRBJ2-1; CDR3 protein: CASSTQGNEQFF; CDR3 DNA: TGTGCCAGCAGTACACAGGGTAACGAGCAGTTCTTC
D gene: TRBD2; V gene: TRBV7-6; clone size: few; J gene: TRBJ2-1; CDR3 protein: CASSSSGVFNEQFF; CDR3 DNA: TGTGCCAGCAGCTCAAGCGGGGTTTTCAATGAGCAGTTCTTC
D gene: TRBD1; V gene: TRBV7-3; clone size: few; J gene: TRBJ2-7; CDR3 protein: CASSSTGGLEEQYF; CDR3 DNA: TGTGCCAGCAGCTCTACAGGGGGTCTAGAAGAGCAGTACTTC
D gene: .; V gene: TRBV5-5; clone size: .; J gene: TRBJ1-1; CDR3 protein: CASSLVAGTVNTEAFF; CDR3 DNA: TGTGCCAGCAGCTTGGTCGCCGGGACGGTGAACACTGAAGCTTTCTTT
D gene: .; V gene: TRBV28; clone size: few; J gene: TRBJ2-3; CDR3 protein: CASSAFASYTDTQYF; CDR3 DNA: TGTGCCAGCAGTGCCTTTGCTTCCTACACAGATACGCAGTATTTT
D gene: TRBD2; V gene: TRBV28; clone size: few; J gene: TRBJ2-7; CDR3 protein: CASSAPSSGRPYEQYF; CDR3 DNA: TGTGCCAGCAGTGCGCCGTCTAGCGGGAGGCCCTACGAGCAGTACTTC
D gene: TRBD2; V gene: TRBV7-9; clone size: .; J gene: TRBJ2-7; CDR3 protein: CASSLPWGGEQYF; CDR3 DNA: TGTGCCAGCAGCTTACCTTGGGGGGGCGAGCAGTACTTC
D gene: .; V gene: TRBV28; clone size: .; J gene: TRBJ2-1; CDR3 protein: CASSLHRWGEQFF; CDR3 DNA: TGTGCCAGCAGTTTACATAGGTGGGGTGAGCAGTTCTTC
D gene: .; V gene: TRBV6-6; clone size: few; J gene: TRBJ2-6; CDR3 protein: CASSYDRAGGANVLTF; CDR3 DNA: TGTGCCAGCAGTTACGACAGGGCGGGAGGGGCCAACGTCCTGACTTTC
D gene: TRBD1; V gene: TRBV18; clone size: once; J gene: TRBJ2-7; CDR3 protein: CASSPSGQDSYEQYF; CDR3 DNA: TGTGCCAGCTCACCTTCGGGACAGGATTCCTACGAGCAGTACTTC